The 6 T cell receptor beta chains in this list originate from one sample, sequenced in a study of T cell changes during pregnancy in multiple sclerosis. Some clones are missing from TCRdb's copy, which holds only in-frame ones; the method was immunoSEQ multiplex PCR. The sample carries approximately 57,000 clones, about 91% recorded once. This material consisted of peripheral blood, taken after pregnancy. These receptors were obtained from a female donor in good health, enrolled as a control in a pregnancy study.

The chain couples TRBV6-1 to TRBJ2-7; 9 bases map to TRBD1. This CDR3 has 15 amino acids. Trimming cost V 8 bases and J 7 bases; bases outside gene matches: 15. Per germline, CDR1 MNHNS and CDR2 SASEGT. The CDR3 DNA follows: TGTGCCAGCGGTTCCCTCGGGACAGGGCTAAGGGAGCAGTACTTC. It encodes CASGSLGTGLREQYF.

The chain joins TRBV27 to TRBJ2-5, with 7 bases lining up with TRBD1. V lost 4 bases, J lost 1 base, and 9 bases stayed unmatched. The CDR3 has 16 residues. Germline V lookup: CDR1 MNHEY, CDR2 SMNVEV (reference sequence). The CDR3 DNA follows: TGTGCCAGCAGTTACAGGACAGGAGCCTCCCAAGAGACCCAGTACTTC. It specifies CASSYRTGASQETQYF.

The chain recombines TRBV11-2 with TRBJ2-5; the match to TRBD2 covers 10 bases. Germline lookup yields CDR1 SGHAT and CDR2 FQNNGV. The J segment lost 6 bases and the V segment lost 0 bases, leaving 10 bases of the junction unmatched. CDR3 length equals 17 residues. The CDR3 sequence: CASSLDFSLAGDKTQYF. For the CDR3, the DNA is TGTGCCAGCAGCTTAGATTTCAGCCTAGCGGGAGATAAGACCCAGTACTTC.

The CDR3 reads CASSSGLAVHTDTQYF. In nucleotides, the CDR3 is TGTGCCAGCAGCTCGGGACTAGCGGTCCACACAGATACGCAGTATTTT. The chain has TRBV7-2 and TRBJ2-3; 11 bases are shared with TRBD2. V was clipped by 4 bases and J by 2 bases; unmatched bases: 5. CDR1 SGHTA and CDR2 FQGNSA come from the germline V gene. The CDR3 consists of 16 residues.

This clone was seen just once. The gene calls are TRBV5-5 and TRBJ1-1; D is possibly TRBD1 (5 bases). CDR1 and CDR2 from the germline V gene are SGHKS and YYEKEE (reference sequence). The length of the CDR3 is 14 residues. V was pared by 3 bases and J by 2 bases, with 11 bases between. The CDR3: CASSSSTVNTEAFF. DNA for the CDR3: TGTGCCAGCAGCTCGTCGACAGTTAACACTGAAGCTTTCTTT.

J is TRBJ2-7 and V is TRBV7-9; 9 bases fit TRBD2. CDR1 SEHNR and CDR2 FQNEAQ come from the germline V gene (reference sequence). The trim removed 5 bases at V and 2 bases at J, leaving 7 bases unmatched. This CDR3 has 15 amino acids. CDR3 nucleotide sequence: TGTGCCAGCAGCCGAGGGCTAGCGGGAACCTACGAGCAGTACTTC. This codes for CASSRGLAGTYEQYF.